The 5 T cell receptor beta chains below were found in one sample sequenced in a study of blood T cells in healthy people across ages (dated by TCRdb to between 2014 and 2017). Library prep was done by 5' RACE. The sequencing machine was an Illumina HiSeq 2500. A second PCR of roughly 7 to 11 cycles was performed with a sample-barcoded 5' primer and a J-beta primer mix. TCRdb reanalyzed the raw reads on its own, using fastp at Q25 for trimming and MiXCR for clone calling, and kept in-frame beta chains. All rows with the same CDR3 protein become a single entry with the most common DNA and genes. Recorded for this sample are around 400,000 distinct CDR3 sequences; about half of them occurred a single time. The ten largest clones represent approximately 51% of the sample. Sequencing was done on a sample of blood. The receptors derive from a man between 60 and 75 years old in good health.

This clonotype was counted only a few times. The rearrangement links TRBV6-1 to TRBJ2-7; D is possibly TRBD2 (6 bases). The CDR3 totals 13 residues. Germline V gene sequence: CDR1 MNHNS, CDR2 SASEGT. V was shortened by 7 bases and J by 5 bases, with 15 bases between the two germline ends. Here the CDR3 reads CASTHGGGNEQYF. DNA for the CDR3: TGTGCCAGCACCCACGGCGGAGGGAACGAGCAGTACTTC.

The sample holds a few counts of this clonotype. The V gene is TRBV4-2, the J gene TRBJ2-7; D may be TRBD2 (6 bases). TRBJ2-5 explains the end of the DNA better; the J call may be wrong. Per germline, CDR1 LGHNA and CDR2 YNFKEQ. The CDR3 sequence is 16 residues long. The CDR3 DNA follows: TGTGCCAGCAGCCAAGAGGTATCGGCGGGACGGGAGACCCAGTACTTC. This encodes CASSQEVSAGRETQYF.

The rearrangement joins TRBV21-1 to TRBJ2-2. TRBV21-1 is a documented pseudogene. The CDR3 contains 15 residues. This CDR3 is CASSDLEANTGELFF. The CDR3 nucleotides are TGTGCCAGCAGCGACCTCGAGGCCAACACCGGGGAGCTGTTTTTT.

This clonotype was counted a few times. The chain is built from TRBV29-1 and TRBJ2-7; unclear D gene. The length of the CDR3 is 13 residues. In germline, CDR1 is SQVTM, CDR2 ANQGSEA. Trimming shortened V by 0 bases and J by 2 bases, and 8 bases separated the two germline ends. CDR3 sequence: CSVEDRAAYEQYF. The CDR3 DNA sequence: TGCAGCGTTGAAGATCGGGCCGCCTACGAGCAGTACTTC.

Only one count was recorded for this clonotype. The J gene is TRBJ2-3, the V gene TRBV29-1, with 13 bases identical to TRBD2. Per the germline V gene, CDR1 is SQVTM and CDR2 is ANQGSEA. The CDR3 has 13 residues. Trimming removed 7 bases from V and 6 bases from J; junction bases left unmatched: 4. CDR3 region: CSGLAGGSDTQYF. The CDR3 DNA follows: TGCAGCGGACTAGCGGGGGGAAGTGATACGCAGTATTTT.